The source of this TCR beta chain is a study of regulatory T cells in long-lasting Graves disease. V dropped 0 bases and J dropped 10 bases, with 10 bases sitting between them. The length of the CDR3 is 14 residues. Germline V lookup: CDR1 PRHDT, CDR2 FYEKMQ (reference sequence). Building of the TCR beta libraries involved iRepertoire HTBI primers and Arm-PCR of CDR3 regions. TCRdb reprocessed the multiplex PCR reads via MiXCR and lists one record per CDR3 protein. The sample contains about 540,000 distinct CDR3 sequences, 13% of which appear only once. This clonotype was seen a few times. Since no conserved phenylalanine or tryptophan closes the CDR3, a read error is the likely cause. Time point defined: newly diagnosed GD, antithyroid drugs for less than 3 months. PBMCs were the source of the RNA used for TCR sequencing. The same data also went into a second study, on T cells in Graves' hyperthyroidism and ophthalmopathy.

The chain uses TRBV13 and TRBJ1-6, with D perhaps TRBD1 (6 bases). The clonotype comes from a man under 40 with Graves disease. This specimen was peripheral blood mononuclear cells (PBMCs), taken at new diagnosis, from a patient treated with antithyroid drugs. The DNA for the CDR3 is TGTGCCAGCAGCTTAGGCAGGGGAGGATCACCCCTCCACTTG. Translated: CASSLGRGGSPLHL.